One sample yielded the 12 T cell receptor beta chains listed below, sequenced in a study of patients and donors after allogeneic stem cell transplantation. TCRdb reprocessed the RT-PCR reads via MiXCR and lists one record per CDR3 protein. The sample comprises fewer than 180,000 distinct CDR3 sequences, 37% of which are singletons, and about 50% rests with the top ten. Input material: blood, either unsorted or a sorted T cell fraction (not recorded which). The receptors here all came from a human donor who was either an allogeneic HSCT recipient or a stem cell or donor lymphocyte infusion donor (not recorded which). It is not recorded whose cells these are; they may come from a transplant donor.

This chain joins TRBV11-2 and TRBJ2-1, with unresolved D. V lost 5 bases and J lost 1, with 15 bases in between. This CDR3 spans 16 amino acids. Germline V gene sequence: CDR1 SGHAT, CDR2 FQNNGV. The CDR3 DNA reads TGTGCCAGCAGCCCGTCGGGCCCCGGGTCCTACAATGAGCAGTTCTTC. It is translated as CASSPSGPGSYNEQFF.

The genes are TRBV12-3 or TRBV12-4 and TRBJ1-6, with TRBD1 identical over 7 bases. The J segment lost 4 bases and the V segment lost 0 bases, leaving 6 bases of the junction unmatched. The CDR3 loop spans 17 amino acids. The DNA for the CDR3 is TGTGCCAGCAGTTTAGCGCCGGGACAGATATATAATTCACCCCTCCACTTT. Its translation: CASSLAPGQIYNSPLHF.

This clonotype has a handful of counts. V gene TRBV6-5 combines with J gene TRBJ2-7, with a weak D call TRBD1 (6 bases). Germline CDR1 reads MNHEY; CDR2 reads SVGAGI. The CDR3 spans 14 residues. Trimming took 4 bases from V and 2 from J, leaving 12 bases between them. The CDR3 bases are TGTGCCAGCAGTTTGGGCAGGGGTGCCTACGAGCAGTACGTC. It translates to CASSLGRGAYEQYV.

This clonotype was recorded many times. This chain joins TRBV7-2 and TRBJ1-5; D is uncertain. The V gene lost 2 bases and the J gene lost 0 bases, with 11 bases spanning the gap. This CDR3 region has 16 residues. Germline loops: CDR1 SGHTA, CDR2 FQGNSA. In DNA, the CDR3 is TGTGCCAGCAGCTTATGGGCGGCTGCTAGCAATCAGCCCCAGCATTTT. As protein: CASSLWAAASNQPQHF.

The gene calls are TRBV12-3 or TRBV12-4 and TRBJ2-2; D remains ambiguous. V was cut by 7 bases and J by 4 bases, with 19 bases left in between. The CDR3 consists of 16 residues. The CDR3 loop reads CASTPPLWRATGELFF. The CDR3, as DNA: TGTGCCAGCACCCCCCCCCTGTGGAGAGCCACCGGGGAGCTGTTTTTT.

The sample holds a few counts of this clonotype. The chain carries TRBV10-3 and TRBJ1-2; TRBD1 might be the D (5 bases). The CDR3 sequence is 14 residues long. CDR1 and CDR2 (germline): ENHRY, SYGVKD. V was shortened by 2 bases and J by 8 bases, with 15 bases between the two germline ends. The CDR3 DNA follows: TGTGCCATCAGTGAGGGGAGTGTAGGACAAGGCTACACCTTC. Protein: CAISEGSVGQGYTF.

V and J are TRBV7-2 and TRBJ1-5; TRBD1 is a possible D gene (6 bases). Germline V gene data show CDR1 as SGHTA and CDR2 as FQGNSA. The V end was cut by 2 bases, the J end by 5 bases, with 7 bases between. The CDR3 has 13 residues. The chain's CDR3 is CASSLNRDQPQHF. The DNA of the CDR3 is TGTGCCAGCAGCTTAAACAGGGATCAGCCCCAGCATTTT.

V usage is TRBV9 and J usage is TRBJ1-1, with TRBD1 identical over 7 bases. The CDR3 has 15 amino acids. Germline V CDR1 and CDR2: SGDLS, YYNGEE. The V segment lost 3 bases and the J segment 1 base; nucleotides outside the gene matches: 6. This CDR3 is CASSGAGQSNTEAFF. CDR3 nucleotides: TGTGCCAGCAGCGGAGCGGGACAGTCGAACACTGAAGCTTTCTTT.

The chain links TRBV25-1 to TRBJ2-1; tentative D call: TRBD2 (6 bases). The germline V gene encodes CDR1 MGHDK and CDR2 SYGVNS. Trimming removed 3 bases from V and 3 bases from J, with 15 bases in between. This CDR3 spans 16 amino acids. For the CDR3, the DNA is TGTGCCAGCAGTGAGCCTCGGGGACTCCTCTACAATGAGCAGTTCTTC. Translating gives CASSEPRGLLYNEQFF.

The rearrangement uses TRBV6-5 and TRBJ1-4, with D maybe TRBD1 (5 bases). CDR1 MNHEY and CDR2 SVGAGI come from the germline V gene. The CDR3 loop spans 17 amino acids. Trimming left V 6 bases short and J 4 bases short, with 21 bases between. The CDR3 DNA is TGTGCCAGCAGAAAGAACGGGGCAAAAATTCTTAATGAAAAACTGTTTTTT. It encodes CASRKNGAKILNEKLFF.

The chain employs TRBV9 and TRBJ2-2, with D unresolved. CDR1 is SGDLS, CDR2 YYNGEE, per germline. This CDR3 has 13 residues. Trimming removed 3 bases at V and 7 bases at J, with 10 bases between. In DNA form, the CDR3 reads TGTGCCAGCAGCGGACCCTTCGTCGGGGAGCTGTTTTTT. Translating it yields CASSGPFVGELFF.

V usage is TRBV9 and J usage is TRBJ1-2; the match to TRBD1 covers 11 bases. The CDR3 loop spans 18 amino acids. Germline lookup yields CDR1 SGDLS and CDR2 YYNGEE. J lost 4 bases, V lost 3 bases, and 14 bases had no gene match. Here the CDR3 DNA reads TGTGCCAGCAGCGGCTTCCCGACCGGGACAGGGGGGAGCTATGGCTACACCTTC. Protein sequence: CASSGFPTGTGGSYGYTF.